Following are 10 T cell receptor beta chains from one sample sequenced in a study of glioma-infiltrating T cells. TCR alpha and beta CDR3 regions were amplified from RNA using iRepertoire nested multiplex PCR. TCRdb re-called the multiplex PCR reads with MiXCR, one entry per CDR3 protein. This sample yields roughly 100,000 distinct CDR3 sequences, of which about 30% are seen a single time; 40% to 45% belongs to the top ten. What was sequenced was glioma tissue, nonneoplastic brain tissue, or PBMCs (not recorded which). The receptor set was obtained from a human donor with low-grade glioma or glioblastoma, undergoing nonglioma brain surgery, or in good health (not recorded which).

Only a few counts were recorded for this clonotype. At one boundary the junction diverges from the germline segment, which might be a read error. The chain has TRBV7-7 and TRBJ2-7, with D tentatively TRBD1 (5 bases). Germline CDR1 SSHAT, CDR2 FNYEAQ (reference sequence). The CDR3 sequence is 14 residues long. In DNA form, the CDR3 reads TGTGCTAGCAGCCCAACAGGAAATTCCTACGAGCAGTACTTC. This sequence encodes CASSPTGNSYEQYF. Complete variable domain (other parts from reference TRBV7-7 and TRBJ2-7): GAGVSQSPRYKVTKRGQDVTLRCDPISSHATLYWYQQALGQGPEFLTYFNYEAQPDKSGLPSDRFSAERPEGSISTLTIQRTEQRDSAMYRCASSPTGNSYEQYFGPGTRLTVT.

V is TRBV29-1 and J is TRBJ1-1; tentatively, D is TRBD1 (5 bases). Germline V gene sequence: CDR1 SQVTM, CDR2 ANQGSEA. Trimming stripped 8 bases from V and 1 base from J, with 17 bases between. The CDR3 is 14 residues long. The CDR3: CSIVFRTPNTEAFF. CDR3 coding DNA: TGCAGCATTGTTTTCCGGACACCGAACACTGAAGCTTTCTTT.

This clonotype was found many times. This chain connects TRBV20-1 to TRBJ2-1; TRBD1 matches 7 bases. CDR1 and CDR2 (germline): DFQATT, SNEGSKA (reference sequence). CDR3 length: 15 residues. Trimming at V came to 2 bases and at J to 2 bases, leaving 6 bases not matched to a gene. CDR3 protein: CSARTGDLAYNEQFF. In nucleotides, the CDR3 is TGCAGTGCTAGAACAGGGGATCTGGCCTACAATGAGCAGTTCTTC.

The CDR3 here is CASSRAGGNTEAFF. The CDR3 region has the DNA TGTGCCAGCAGTCGGGCCGGGGGAAACACTGAAGCTTTCTTT. The rearrangement links TRBV12-3 or TRBV12-4 to TRBJ1-1; a possible D gene is TRBD1 (5 bases). The CDR3 spans 14 residues. Trimming cost V 5 bases and J 2 bases, with 12 bases left between them.

A remark on this clonotype: A read error may account for a junction end that differs from germline. The chain combines TRBV5-1 with TRBJ2-3; TRBD2 might be the D (5 bases). Germline V gene data show CDR1 as SGHRS and CDR2 as YFSETQ. The CDR3 is 14 residues long. CDR3 sequence (DNA): TGCGCCAGCGGCTTGAGGGCAGACACAGATACGCAGTATTTT. Encoded protein: CASGLRADTDTQYF.

The gene calls are TRBV7-2 and TRBJ1-5, with D unclear. The V gene lost 3 bases and the J gene lost 3 bases, with 9 bases spanning the gap. Germline loops: CDR1 SGHTA, CDR2 FQGNSA. The CDR3 spans 14 residues. Here the CDR3 reads CASSFMTFNQPQHF. The CDR3 coding sequence is TGTGCCAGCAGCTTTATGACCTTCAATCAGCCCCAGCATTTT.

This sequence joins TRBV5-1 and TRBJ2-3; TRBD1 might be the D (5 bases). CDR3 length equals 14 residues. CDR1 and CDR2 from the germline V gene are SGHRS and YFSETQ. V was shortened by 3 bases and J by 5 bases, with 13 bases between the two germline ends. The DNA of the CDR3 is TGCGCCAGCAGCTATTCTTCAGGGAAAGATACGCAGTATTTT. Amino acids: CASSYSSGKDTQYF. Combining the CDR3 with reference TRBV5-1 and TRBJ2-3 gives the whole variable domain KAGVTQTPRYLIKTRGQQVTLSCSPISGHRSVSWYQQTPGQGLQFLFEYFSETQRNKGNFPGRFSGRQFSNSRSEMNVSTLELGDSALYLCASSYSSGKDTQYFGPGTRLTVL.

This clonotype was recorded many times. The V gene is TRBV7-2, the J gene TRBJ2-3; D is uncertain. Germline V CDR1 and CDR2: SGHTA, FQGNSA. V dropped 0 bases and J dropped 5 bases, with 9 bases sitting between them. This CDR3 region has 14 residues. Here the CDR3 reads CASSLAGGVDTQYF. The CDR3 region has the DNA TGTGCCAGCAGCTTAGCTGGTGGAGTAGATACGCAGTATTTT.

Concerning this clonotype: Without the conserved terminal phenylalanine or tryptophan, this CDR3 likely stems from a read error. This sequence joins TRBV6-2 or TRBV6-3 and TRBJ2-5; D not resolved. Germline lookup yields CDR1 MNHEY and CDR2 SVGEGT. The CDR3 covers 14 residues. V was trimmed by 10 bases and J by 2 bases, leaving 17 bases between them. CDR3 loop: CAISESPKQETQYS. In nucleotides, the CDR3 is TGTGCCATCAGCGAGTCCCCTAAGCAAGAGACCCAGTACTCC.

This clonotype came up many times. The rearrangement uses TRBV20-1 and TRBJ2-1, with 12 positions matching TRBD2. The germline V gene encodes CDR1 DFQATT and CDR2 SNEGSKA (reference sequence). J was trimmed by 6 bases and V by 6 bases; bases with no gene match: 6. This CDR3 has 14 amino acids. CDR3 sequence reads: CSAPSGGAGNEQFF. DNA of the CDR3: TGCAGTGCCCCTAGCGGGGGGGCAGGCAATGAGCAGTTCTTC.